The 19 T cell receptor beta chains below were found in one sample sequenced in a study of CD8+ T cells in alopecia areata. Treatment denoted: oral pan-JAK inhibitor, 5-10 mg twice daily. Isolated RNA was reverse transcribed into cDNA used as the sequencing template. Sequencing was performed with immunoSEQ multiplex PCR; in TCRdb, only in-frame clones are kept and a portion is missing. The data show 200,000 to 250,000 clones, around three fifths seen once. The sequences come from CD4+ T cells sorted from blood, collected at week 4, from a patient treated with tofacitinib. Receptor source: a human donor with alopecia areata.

CDR3 in amino acids: CASSQGTEAFF. The DNA for the CDR3 is TGTGCCAGCAGCCAAGGAACTGAAGCTTTCTTT. The chain has TRBV14 and TRBJ1-1; D gene ambiguous. Germline V gene sequence: CDR1 SGHDN, CDR2 FVKESK. The CDR3 spans 11 residues. Trimming took 1 base from V and 5 from J, leaving 2 bases between them.

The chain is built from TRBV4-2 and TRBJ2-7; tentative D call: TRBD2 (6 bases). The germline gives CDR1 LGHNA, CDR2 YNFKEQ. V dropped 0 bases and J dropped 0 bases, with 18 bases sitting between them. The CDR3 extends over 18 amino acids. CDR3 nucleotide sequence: TGTGCCAGCAGCCAAGATCAGCTGGGCGGGGCGATCTCCTACGAGCAGTACTTC. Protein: CASSQDQLGGAISYEQYF.

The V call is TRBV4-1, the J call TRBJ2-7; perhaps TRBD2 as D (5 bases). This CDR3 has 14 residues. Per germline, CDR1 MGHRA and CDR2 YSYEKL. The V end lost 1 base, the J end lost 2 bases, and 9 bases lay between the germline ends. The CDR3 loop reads CASSQAAGPYEQYF. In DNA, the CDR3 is TGCGCCAGCAGCCAAGCGGCGGGTCCCTACGAGCAGTACTTC.

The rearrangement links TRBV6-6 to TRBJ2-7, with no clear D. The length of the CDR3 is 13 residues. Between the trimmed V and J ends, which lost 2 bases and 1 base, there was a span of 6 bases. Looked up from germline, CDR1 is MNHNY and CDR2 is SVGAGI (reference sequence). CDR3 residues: CASSYPESYEQYF. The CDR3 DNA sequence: TGTGCCAGCAGTTACCCTGAGTCCTACGAGCAGTACTTC.

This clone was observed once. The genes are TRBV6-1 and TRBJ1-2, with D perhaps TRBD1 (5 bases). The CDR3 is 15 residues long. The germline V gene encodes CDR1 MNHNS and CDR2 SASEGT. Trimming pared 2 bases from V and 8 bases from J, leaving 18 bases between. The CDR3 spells CASSESGRANWGYTF. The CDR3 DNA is TGTGCCAGCAGTGAATCGGGCAGGGCAAACTGGGGCTACACCTTC.

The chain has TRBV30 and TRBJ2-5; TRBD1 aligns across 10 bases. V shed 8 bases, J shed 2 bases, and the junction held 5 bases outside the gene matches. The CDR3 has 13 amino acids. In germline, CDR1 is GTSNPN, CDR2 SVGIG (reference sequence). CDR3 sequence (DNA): TGTGCCGGTGACAGGGGGCGGCAAGAGACCCAGTACTTC. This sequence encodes CAGDRGRQETQYF.

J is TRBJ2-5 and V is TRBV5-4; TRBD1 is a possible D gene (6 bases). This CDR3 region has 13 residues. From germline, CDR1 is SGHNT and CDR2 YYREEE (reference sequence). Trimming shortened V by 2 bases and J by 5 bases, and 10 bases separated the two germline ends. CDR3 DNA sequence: TGTGCCAGCAGCTTCAAGGGGGAGGAGACCCAGTACTTC. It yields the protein CASSFKGEETQYF.

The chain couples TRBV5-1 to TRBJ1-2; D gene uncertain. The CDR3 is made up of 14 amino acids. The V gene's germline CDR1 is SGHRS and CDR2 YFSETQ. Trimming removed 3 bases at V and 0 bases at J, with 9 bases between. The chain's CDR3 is CASSWMLANYGYTF. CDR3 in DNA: TGCGCCAGCAGCTGGATGTTAGCTAACTATGGCTACACCTTC.

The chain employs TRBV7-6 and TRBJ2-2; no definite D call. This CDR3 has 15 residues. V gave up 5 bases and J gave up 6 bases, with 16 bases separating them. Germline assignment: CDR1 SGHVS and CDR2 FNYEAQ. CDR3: CASSPRAHGAGELFF. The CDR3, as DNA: TGTGCCAGCAGCCCCCGGGCCCACGGCGCCGGGGAGCTGTTTTTT. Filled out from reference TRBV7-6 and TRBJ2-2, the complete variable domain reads GAGVSQSPRYKVTKRGQDVALRCDPISGHVSLYWYRQALGQGPEFLTYFNYEAQQDKSGLPNDRFSAERPEGSISTLTIQRTEQRDSAMYRCASSPRAHGAGELFFGEGSRLTVL.

The CDR3 is CASSQDRAYNEQFF. CDR3 DNA: TGTGCCAGCAGCCAGGACAGAGCCTACAATGAGCAGTTCTTC. V and J are TRBV14 and TRBJ2-1; a possible D gene is TRBD1 (6 bases). The CDR3 covers 14 residues. Germline V CDR1 and CDR2: SGHDN, FVKESK. V dropped 3 bases and J dropped 2 bases, with 8 bases sitting between them.

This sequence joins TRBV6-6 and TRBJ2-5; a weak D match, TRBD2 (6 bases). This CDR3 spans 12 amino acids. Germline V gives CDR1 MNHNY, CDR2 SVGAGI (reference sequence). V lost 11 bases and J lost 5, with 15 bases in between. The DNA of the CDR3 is TGTGCCGCGGCAACTAGCAGGGAGACCCAGTACTTC. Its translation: CAAATSRETQYF.

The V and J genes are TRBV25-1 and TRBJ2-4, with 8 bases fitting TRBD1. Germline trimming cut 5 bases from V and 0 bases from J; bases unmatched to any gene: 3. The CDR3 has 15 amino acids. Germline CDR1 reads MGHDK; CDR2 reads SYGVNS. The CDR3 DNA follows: TGTGCCAGCAGTCGACAGGGGAAAGCCAAAAACATTCAGTACTTC. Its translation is CASSRQGKAKNIQYF.

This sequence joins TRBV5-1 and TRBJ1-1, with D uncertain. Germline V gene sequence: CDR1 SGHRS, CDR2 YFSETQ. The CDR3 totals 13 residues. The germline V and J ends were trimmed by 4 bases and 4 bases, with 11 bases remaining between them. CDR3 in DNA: TGCGCCAGCAGCCCCGGACTAAGCACTGAAGCTTTCTTT. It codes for CASSPGLSTEAFF.

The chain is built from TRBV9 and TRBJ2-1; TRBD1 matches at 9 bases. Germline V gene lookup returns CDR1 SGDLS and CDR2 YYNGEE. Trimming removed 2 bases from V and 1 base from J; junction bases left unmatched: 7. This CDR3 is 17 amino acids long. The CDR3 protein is CASSVGQGQGSYNEQFF. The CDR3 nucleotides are TGTGCCAGCAGCGTGGGACAGGGACAGGGTTCCTACAATGAGCAGTTCTTC.

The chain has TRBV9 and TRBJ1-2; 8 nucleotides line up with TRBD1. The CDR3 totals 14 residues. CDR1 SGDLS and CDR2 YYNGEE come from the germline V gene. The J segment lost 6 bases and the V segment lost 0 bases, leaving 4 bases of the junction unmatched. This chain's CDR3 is CASSVGDRFDGYTF. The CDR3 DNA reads TGTGCCAGCAGCGTAGGGGACAGGTTTGATGGCTACACCTTC. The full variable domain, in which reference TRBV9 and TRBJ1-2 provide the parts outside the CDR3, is DSGVTQTPKHLITATGQRVTLRCSPRSGDLSVYWYQQSLDQGLQFLIQYYNGEERAKGNILERFSAQQFPDLHSELNLSSLELGDSALYFCASSVGDRFDGYTFGSGTRLTVV.

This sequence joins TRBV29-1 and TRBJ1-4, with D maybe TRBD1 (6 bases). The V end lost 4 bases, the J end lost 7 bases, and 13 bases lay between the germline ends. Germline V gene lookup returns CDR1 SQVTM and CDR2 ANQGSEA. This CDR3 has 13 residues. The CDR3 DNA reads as TGCAGCGTTGGCTTACAGGGAAGTGAAAAACTGTTTTTT. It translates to CSVGLQGSEKLFF.

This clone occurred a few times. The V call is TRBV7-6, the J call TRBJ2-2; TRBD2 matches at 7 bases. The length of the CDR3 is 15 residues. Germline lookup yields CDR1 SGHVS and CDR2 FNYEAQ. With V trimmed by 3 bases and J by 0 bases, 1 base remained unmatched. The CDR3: CASSFTSANTGELFF. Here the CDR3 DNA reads TGTGCCAGCAGCTTTACTAGCGCGAACACCGGGGAGCTGTTTTTT.

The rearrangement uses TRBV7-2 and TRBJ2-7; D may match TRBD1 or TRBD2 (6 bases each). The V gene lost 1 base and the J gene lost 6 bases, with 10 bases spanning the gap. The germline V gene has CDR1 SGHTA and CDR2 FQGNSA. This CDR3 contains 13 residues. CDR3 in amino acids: CASSLGGAPEQYF. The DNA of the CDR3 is TGTGCCAGCAGCTTAGGGGGGGCGCCCGAGCAGTACTTC.

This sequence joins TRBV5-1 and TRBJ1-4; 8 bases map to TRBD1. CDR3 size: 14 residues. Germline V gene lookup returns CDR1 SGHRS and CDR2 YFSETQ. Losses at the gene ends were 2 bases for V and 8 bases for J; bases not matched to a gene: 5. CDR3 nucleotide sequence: TGCGCCAGCAGCTTCGGACAGGGTGGCGAAAAACTGTTTTTT. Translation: CASSFGQGGEKLFF.